This is a list of T cell receptor beta chains from one sample in a study of CD8 T cells in Susac syndrome. TCRdb ran MiXCR on the immunoSEQ multiplex PCR reads and lists one entry per CDR3 protein. The table has tens of thousands of distinct CDR3 sequences, about 96% seen once. The sample taken for sequencing was CD8+ T cells from PBMCs. The receptor set was obtained from a human donor with Susac syndrome. The CDR3 runs from the conserved cysteine through the conserved F or W. Fields, in order: J gene, V gene, CDR3 protein.

>TRBJ1-5|TRBV15
CATSPTGGNQPQHF
>TRBJ2-7|TRBV29-1
CSGLTGEKQYF
>TRBJ1-6|TRBV6-2/TRBV6-3
CASIPVGHGNSPLHF
>TRBJ2-1|TRBV14
CASRVSGSNYNEQFF
>TRBJ1-6|TRBV6-5
CASSPTGANNSPLHF
>TRBJ2-7|TRBV11-2
CASSLDGTSHEQYF
>TRBJ1-1|TRBV30
CAWSASNTEAFF
>TRBJ2-1|TRBV9
CAGTGTGYYNEQFF
>TRBJ1-6|TRBV12-3/TRBV12-4
CASSLAGARISPLHF
>TRBJ1-2|TRBV7-2
CASSVGGGRTYSHTF
>TRBJ1-5|TRBV30
CAWSPMYSNQPQHF
>TRBJ1-5|TRBV6-5
CASRGTGSNQPQHF
>TRBJ2-1|TRBV7-3
CASSLTFEYGAHNEQFF
>TRBJ1-6|TRBV6-2/TRBV6-3
CASELGRLTDSPLHF
>TRBJ1-2|TRBV5-6
CASSSTGSYGYTF
>TRBJ2-4|TRBV30
CAWGISDLAKNILYF
>TRBJ1-5|TRBV20-1
CSALNRDRGGDQPQHF
>TRBJ2-3|TRBV5-1
CASSMGLAGGRASTDTQYF
>TRBJ2-2|TRBV12-3/TRBV12-4
CASSRTGVTGELFF
>TRBJ2-6|TRBV30
CAWRSHLLSGANVLTF
>TRBJ2-3|TRBV7-2
CASTLGGGGGTDTQYF
>TRBJ2-7|TRBV12-5
CASGWSYEQYF
>TRBJ2-5|TRBV10-3
CAISERQGDWETQYF
>TRBJ1-5|TRBV4-2
CASSQDGRGQVQPQHF
>TRBJ1-1|TRBV20-1
CSANPGATLLNTEAFF
>TRBJ1-5|TRBV20-1
CSARETGGANQPQHF
>TRBJ1-4|TRBV7-9
CASSLGQGEVDEKLFF
>TRBJ2-7|TRBV27
CASSLGQLGYEQYF
>TRBJ2-7|TRBV7-9
CASSPATSRKQYF
>TRBJ1-5|TRBV19
CASSPDNQPQHF
>TRBJ2-1|TRBV24-1
CATSDLPSTGRIDEQFF
>TRBJ2-6|TRBV14
CASSQATASRVLTF
>TRBJ2-7|TRBV15
CATSRDMARGHEQYF
>TRBJ1-4|TRBV12-3/TRBV12-4
CASSQQGRGEKLFF
>TRBJ2-1|TRBV11-3
CASSSPGPGRREQFF
>TRBJ1-2|TRBV4-1
CASSQGAHRGGYTF
>TRBJ1-2|TRBV3-1
CASSQDPAAKYGYTF